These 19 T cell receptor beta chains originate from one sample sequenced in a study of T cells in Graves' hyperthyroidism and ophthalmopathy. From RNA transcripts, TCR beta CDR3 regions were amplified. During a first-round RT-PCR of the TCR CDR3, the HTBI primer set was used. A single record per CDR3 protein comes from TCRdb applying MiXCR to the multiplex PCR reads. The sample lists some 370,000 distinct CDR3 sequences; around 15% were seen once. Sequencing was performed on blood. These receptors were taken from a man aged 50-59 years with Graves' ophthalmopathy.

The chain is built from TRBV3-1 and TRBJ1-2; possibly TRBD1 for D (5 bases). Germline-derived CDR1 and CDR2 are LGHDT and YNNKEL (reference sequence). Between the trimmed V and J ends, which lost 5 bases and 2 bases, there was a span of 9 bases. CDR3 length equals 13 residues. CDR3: CASSWGLNYGYTF. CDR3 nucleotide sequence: TGTGCCAGCAGCTGGGGACTGAACTATGGCTACACCTTC.

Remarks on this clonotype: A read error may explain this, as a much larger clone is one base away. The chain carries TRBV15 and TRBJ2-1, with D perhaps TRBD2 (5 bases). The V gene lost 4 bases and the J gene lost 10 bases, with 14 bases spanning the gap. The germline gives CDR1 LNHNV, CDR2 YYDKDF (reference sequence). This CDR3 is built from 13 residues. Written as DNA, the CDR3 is TGTGCCACCAGCATCCCCGGAGGTCGGGAGCAGTTCTTC. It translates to CATSIPGGREQFF. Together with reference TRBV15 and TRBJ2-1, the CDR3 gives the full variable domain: DAMVIQNPRYQVTQFGKPVTLSCSQTLNHNVMYWYQQKSSQAPKLLFHYYDKDFNNEADTPDNFQSRRPNTSFCFLDIRSPGLGDTAMYLCATSIPGGREQFFGPGTRLTVL.

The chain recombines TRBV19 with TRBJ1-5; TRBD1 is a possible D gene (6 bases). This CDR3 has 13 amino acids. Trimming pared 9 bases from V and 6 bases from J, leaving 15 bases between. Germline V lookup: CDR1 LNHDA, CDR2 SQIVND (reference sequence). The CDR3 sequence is CASVGQGLQPQHF. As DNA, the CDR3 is TGTGCCAGCGTAGGGCAGGGGCTTCAGCCCCAGCATTTT.

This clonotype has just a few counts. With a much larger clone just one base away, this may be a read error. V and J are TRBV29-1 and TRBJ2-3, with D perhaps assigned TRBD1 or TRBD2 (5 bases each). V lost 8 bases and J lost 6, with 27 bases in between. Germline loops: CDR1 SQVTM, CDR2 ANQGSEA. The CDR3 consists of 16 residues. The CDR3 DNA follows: TGCAGCATTGTATCCAGGGAACCTCCGGGGTTGGATACGCAGTATTTT. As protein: CSIVSREPPGLDTQYF.

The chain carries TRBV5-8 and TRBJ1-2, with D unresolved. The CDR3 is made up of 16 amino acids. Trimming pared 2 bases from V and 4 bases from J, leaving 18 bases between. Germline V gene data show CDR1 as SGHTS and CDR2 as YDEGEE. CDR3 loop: CASSFDLALLSYGYTF. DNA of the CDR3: TGTGCCAGCAGCTTTGACCTTGCACTCTTGAGCTATGGCTACACCTTC.

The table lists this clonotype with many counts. In nucleotides, the CDR3 is TGTGCCAGCAGCCCAAGTAGGACTAGCGCCGCTGTTAAGCAGTATTTT. It translates to CASSPSRTSAAVKQYF. This chain links TRBV7-8 with TRBJ2-3; 9 positions agree with TRBD2. The V segment lost 5 bases and the J segment 11 bases; nucleotides outside the gene matches: 17. This CDR3 is built from 16 residues. Germline V gene sequence: CDR1 SGHVS, CDR2 FQNEAQ.

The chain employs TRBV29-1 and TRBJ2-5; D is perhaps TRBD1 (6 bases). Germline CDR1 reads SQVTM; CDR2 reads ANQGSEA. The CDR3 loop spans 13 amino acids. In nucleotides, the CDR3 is TGCGGTTTTGCTGACAGGAATCAAGAGACCCAGTACTTC. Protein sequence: CGFADRNQETQYF.

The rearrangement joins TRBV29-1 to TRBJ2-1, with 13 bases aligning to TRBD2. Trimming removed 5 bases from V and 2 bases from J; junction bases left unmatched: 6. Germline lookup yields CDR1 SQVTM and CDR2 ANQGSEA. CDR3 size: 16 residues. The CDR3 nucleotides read TGCAGCGTTACAATGGGACTAGCGGGACCCTACAATGAGCAGTTCTTC. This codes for CSVTMGLAGPYNEQFF.

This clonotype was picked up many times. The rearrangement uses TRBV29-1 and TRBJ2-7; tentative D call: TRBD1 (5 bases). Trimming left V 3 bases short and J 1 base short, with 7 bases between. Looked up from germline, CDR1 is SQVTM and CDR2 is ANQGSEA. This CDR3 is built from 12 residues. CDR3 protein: CSVDSGSYEQYF. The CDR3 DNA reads TGCAGCGTTGATTCAGGGTCCTACGAGCAGTACTTC.

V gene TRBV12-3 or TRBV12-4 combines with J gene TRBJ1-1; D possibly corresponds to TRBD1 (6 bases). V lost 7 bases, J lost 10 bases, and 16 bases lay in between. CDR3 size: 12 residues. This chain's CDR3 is CASTITGSRAFF. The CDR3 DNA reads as TGTGCCAGCACCATAACAGGGAGTAGAGCTTTCTTT.

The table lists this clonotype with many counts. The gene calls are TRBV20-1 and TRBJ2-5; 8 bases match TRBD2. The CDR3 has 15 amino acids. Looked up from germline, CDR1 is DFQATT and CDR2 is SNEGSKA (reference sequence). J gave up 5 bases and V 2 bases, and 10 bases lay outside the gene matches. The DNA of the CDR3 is TGCAGTGCTAGACTAGCGGGTAAACCTCAGGAGACCCAGTACTTC. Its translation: CSARLAGKPQETQYF.

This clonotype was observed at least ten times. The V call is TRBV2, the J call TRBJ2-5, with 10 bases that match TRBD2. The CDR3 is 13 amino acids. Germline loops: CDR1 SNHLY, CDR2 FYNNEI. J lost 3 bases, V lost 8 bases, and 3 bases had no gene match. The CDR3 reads CASFGLAEETQYF. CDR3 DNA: TGTGCCAGCTTTGGACTAGCGGAAGAGACCCAGTACTTC.

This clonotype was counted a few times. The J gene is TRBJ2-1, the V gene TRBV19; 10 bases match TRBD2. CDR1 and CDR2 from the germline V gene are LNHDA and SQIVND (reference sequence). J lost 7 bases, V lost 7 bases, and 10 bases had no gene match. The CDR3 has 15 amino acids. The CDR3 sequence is CASNYLAGVGNEQFF. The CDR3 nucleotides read TGTGCCAGTAATTATCTAGCGGGAGTGGGTAATGAGCAGTTCTTC.

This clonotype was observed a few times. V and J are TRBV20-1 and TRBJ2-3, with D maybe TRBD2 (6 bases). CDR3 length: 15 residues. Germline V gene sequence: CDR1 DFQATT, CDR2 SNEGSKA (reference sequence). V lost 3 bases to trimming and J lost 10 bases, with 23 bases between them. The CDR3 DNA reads TGCAGTGCTAGGATAGGAGGGCCGTGGTCGTTTGCGCAGTATTTT. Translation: CSARIGGPWSFAQYF.

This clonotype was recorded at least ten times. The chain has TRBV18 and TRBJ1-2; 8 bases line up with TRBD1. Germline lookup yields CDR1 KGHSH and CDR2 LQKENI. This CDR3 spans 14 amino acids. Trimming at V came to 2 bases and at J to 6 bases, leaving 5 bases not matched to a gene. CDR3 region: CASSPFDRGDGYTF. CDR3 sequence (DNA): TGTGCCAGCTCACCATTCGACAGGGGAGATGGCTACACCTTC.

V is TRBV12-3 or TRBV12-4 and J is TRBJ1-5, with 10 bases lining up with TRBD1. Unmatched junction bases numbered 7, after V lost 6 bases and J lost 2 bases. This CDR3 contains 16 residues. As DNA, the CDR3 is TGTGCCAGCAGGGAGCCCGGGACAGGGGGCAATCAGCCCCAGCATTTT. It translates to CASREPGTGGNQPQHF.

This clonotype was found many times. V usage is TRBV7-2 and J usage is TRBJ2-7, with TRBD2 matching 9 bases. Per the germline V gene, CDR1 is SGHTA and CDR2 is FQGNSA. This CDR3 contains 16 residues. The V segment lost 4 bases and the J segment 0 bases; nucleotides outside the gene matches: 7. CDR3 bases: TGTGCCAGCAGCTCCTATAGCGGGAGCCCCTCCTACGAGCAGTACTTC. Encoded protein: CASSSYSGSPSYEQYF.

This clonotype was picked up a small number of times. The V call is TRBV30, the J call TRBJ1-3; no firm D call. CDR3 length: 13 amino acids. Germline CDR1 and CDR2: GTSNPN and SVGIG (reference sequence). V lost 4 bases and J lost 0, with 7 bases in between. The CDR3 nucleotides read TGTGCCTGGATCACCAGCTCTGGAAACACCATATATTTT. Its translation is CAWITSSGNTIYF. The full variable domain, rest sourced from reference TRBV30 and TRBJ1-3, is SQTIHQWPATLVQPVGSPLSLECTVEGTSNPNLYWYRQAAGRGLQLLFYSVGIGQISSEVPQNLSASRPQDRQFILSSKKLLLSDSGFYLCAWITSSGNTIYFGEGSWLTVV.

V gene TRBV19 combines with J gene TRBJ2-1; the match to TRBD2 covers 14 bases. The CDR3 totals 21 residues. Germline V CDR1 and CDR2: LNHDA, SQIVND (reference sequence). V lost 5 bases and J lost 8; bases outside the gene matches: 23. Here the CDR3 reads CASSEGGFGTSGSAPYDEQFF. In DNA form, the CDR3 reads TGTGCCAGTAGTGAAGGAGGTTTTGGGACTAGCGGGAGCGCTCCTTACGATGAGCAGTTCTTC.